This passage covers 7 T cell receptor beta chains from one sample sequenced in a study of T cell repertoires in ileal Crohn's disease (dated by TCRdb to about 2019). The time point label on this specimen signifies: inflamed ileum from the surgical specimen. To prepare the library, the immunoSEQ multiplex PCR assay was applied. TCRdb re-hosts the immuneACCESS table, in-frame sequences only. Its copies lack some clones; in the studies checked, an unresolved V gene accounts for under half of them, and the cause for the rest is not known. This sample holds some 16,000 clones; more than 90% were observed only once. The leading ten clones occupy roughly 7% of the sample. The sample comprised ileal tissue. The receptors derive from an adult with Crohn's disease.

The genes are TRBV30 and TRBJ2-7; D may be TRBD1 (6 bases). CDR1 and CDR2 from the germline V gene are GTSNPN and SVGIG (reference sequence). Trimming cost V 1 base and J 2 bases, with 15 bases left between them. The CDR3 runs 15 residues. DNA for the CDR3: TGTGCCTGGAGTGATACATCCAAGGGGGCCTACGAGCAGTACTTC. Translating gives CAWSDTSKGAYEQYF.

J is TRBJ2-5 and V is TRBV5-1; D gene uncertain. Trimming took 0 bases from V and 5 from J, leaving 14 bases between them. CDR1 and CDR2 from the germline V gene are SGHRS and YFSETQ. The CDR3 runs to 15 residues. CDR3 sequence reads: CASSLGNTETETQYF. The CDR3 region has the DNA TGCGCCAGCAGCTTGGGGAATACAGAGACGGAGACCCAGTACTTC.

The chain couples TRBV9 to TRBJ1-1, with 10 bases fitting TRBD1. The CDR3 consists of 14 residues. The V gene end was trimmed by 6 bases and the J gene end by 5 bases; junction bases not matched to a gene: 7. Germline CDR1 SGDLS, CDR2 YYNGEE. CDR3 in amino acids: CASTRTGGDTEAFF. The CDR3 bases are TGTGCCAGCACCCGGACAGGGGGGGATACTGAAGCTTTCTTT.

The chain has TRBV27 and TRBJ1-4; D uncertain. The germline gives CDR1 MNHEY, CDR2 SMNVEV (reference sequence). There are 13 residues in the CDR3. The germline V and J ends were trimmed by 3 bases and 8 bases, with 10 bases remaining between them. This CDR3 reads CASSFGREEKLFF. CDR3 nucleotides: TGTGCCAGCAGTTTTGGGAGGGAAGAAAAACTGTTTTTT.

The chain joins TRBV5-1 to TRBJ2-7; 13 nucleotides agree with TRBD2. The V gene's germline CDR1 is SGHRS and CDR2 YFSETQ. This CDR3 spans 15 amino acids. J lost 5 bases, V lost 3 bases, and 5 bases had no gene match. The CDR3 region is CASSSWTSGGHEQYF. For the CDR3, the DNA is TGCGCCAGCAGCTCCTGGACTAGCGGGGGCCACGAGCAGTACTTC.

V gene TRBV6-1 combines with J gene TRBJ1-1; the D is unclear. Germline V gene data show CDR1 as MNHNS and CDR2 as SASEGT. There are 13 residues in the CDR3. Trimming removed 4 bases at V and 2 bases at J, with 8 bases between. The CDR3 region is CASSGYINTEAFF. Written as DNA, the CDR3 is TGTGCCAGCAGTGGCTACATAAACACTGAAGCTTTCTTT.

The V gene is TRBV6-6, the J gene TRBJ1-5; 8 nucleotides match TRBD1. This CDR3 has 16 residues. The ends lost 7 bases at V and 0 bases at J; junction bases unmatched: 8. Per germline, CDR1 MNHNY and CDR2 SVGAGI (reference sequence). The chain's CDR3 is CASTQGDRNSNQPQHF. For the CDR3, the DNA is TGTGCCAGCACCCAAGGGGACAGGAATAGCAATCAGCCCCAGCATTTT.